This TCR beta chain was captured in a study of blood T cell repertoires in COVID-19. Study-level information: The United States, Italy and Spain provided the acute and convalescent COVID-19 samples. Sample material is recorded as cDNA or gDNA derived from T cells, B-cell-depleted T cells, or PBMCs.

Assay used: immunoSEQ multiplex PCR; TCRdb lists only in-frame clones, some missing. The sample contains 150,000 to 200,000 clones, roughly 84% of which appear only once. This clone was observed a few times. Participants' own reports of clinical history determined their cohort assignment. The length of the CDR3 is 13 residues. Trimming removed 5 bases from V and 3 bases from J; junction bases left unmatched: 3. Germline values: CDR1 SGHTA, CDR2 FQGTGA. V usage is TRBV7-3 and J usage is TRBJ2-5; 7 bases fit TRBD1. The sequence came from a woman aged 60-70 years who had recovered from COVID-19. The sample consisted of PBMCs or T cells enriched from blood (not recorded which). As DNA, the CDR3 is TGTGCCAGCAGCCCGGGGACAGAAGAGACCCAGTACTTC. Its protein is CASSPGTEETQYF.